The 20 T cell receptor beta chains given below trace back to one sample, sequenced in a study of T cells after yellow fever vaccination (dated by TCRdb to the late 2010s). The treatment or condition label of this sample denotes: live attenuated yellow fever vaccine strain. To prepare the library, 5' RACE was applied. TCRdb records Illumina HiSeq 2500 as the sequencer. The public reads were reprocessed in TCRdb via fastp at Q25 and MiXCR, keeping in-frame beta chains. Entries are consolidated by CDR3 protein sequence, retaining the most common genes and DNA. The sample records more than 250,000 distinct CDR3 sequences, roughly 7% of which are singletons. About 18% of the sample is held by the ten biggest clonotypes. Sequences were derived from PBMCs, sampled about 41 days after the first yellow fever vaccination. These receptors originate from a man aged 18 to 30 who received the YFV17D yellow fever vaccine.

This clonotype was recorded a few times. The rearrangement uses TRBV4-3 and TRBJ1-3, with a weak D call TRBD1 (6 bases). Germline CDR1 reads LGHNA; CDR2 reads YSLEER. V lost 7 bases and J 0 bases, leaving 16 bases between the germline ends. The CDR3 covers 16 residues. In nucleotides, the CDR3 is TGCGCCAGCACCCCCGGGGGGCGGTCCTCTGGAAACACCATATATTTT. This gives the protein CASTPGGRSSGNTIYF.

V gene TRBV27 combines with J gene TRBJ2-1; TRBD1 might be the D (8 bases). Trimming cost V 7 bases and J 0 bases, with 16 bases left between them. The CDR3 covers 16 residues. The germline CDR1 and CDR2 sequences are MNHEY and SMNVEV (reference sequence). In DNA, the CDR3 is TGTGCCAGCATCACAGGGGGGGGGAGCTCCTACAATGAGCAGTTCTTC. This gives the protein CASITGGGSSYNEQFF.

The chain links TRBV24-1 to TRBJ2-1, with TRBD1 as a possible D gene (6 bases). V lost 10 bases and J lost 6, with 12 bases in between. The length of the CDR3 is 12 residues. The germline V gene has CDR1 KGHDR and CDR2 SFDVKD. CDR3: CATSGHFNEQFF. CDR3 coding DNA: TGTGCCACGTCGGGACACTTCAATGAGCAGTTCTTC.

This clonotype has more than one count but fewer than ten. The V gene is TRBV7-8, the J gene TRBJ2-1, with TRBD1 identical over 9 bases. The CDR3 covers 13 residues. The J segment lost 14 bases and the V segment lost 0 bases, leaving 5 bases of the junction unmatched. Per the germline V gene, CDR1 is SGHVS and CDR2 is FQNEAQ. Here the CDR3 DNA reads TGTGCCAGCAGCTTAGCTTCCCGGACAGGGGAGTTCTTC. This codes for CASSLASRTGEFF.

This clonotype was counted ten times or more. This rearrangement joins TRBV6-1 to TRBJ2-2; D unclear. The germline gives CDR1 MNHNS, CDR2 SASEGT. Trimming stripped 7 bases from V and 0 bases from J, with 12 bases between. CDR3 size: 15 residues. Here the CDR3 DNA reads TGTGCCAGCATCTCCCAGACCTCGAACACCGGGGAGCTGTTTTTT. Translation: CASISQTSNTGELFF.

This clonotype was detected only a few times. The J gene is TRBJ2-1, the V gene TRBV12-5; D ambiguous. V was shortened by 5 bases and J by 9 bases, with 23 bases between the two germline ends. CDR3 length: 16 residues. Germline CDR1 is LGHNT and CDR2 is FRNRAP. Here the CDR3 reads CASGLGQATVLVEQFF. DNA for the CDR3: TGTGCTAGTGGTCTAGGTCAGGCGACCGTTCTGGTTGAGCAGTTCTTC.

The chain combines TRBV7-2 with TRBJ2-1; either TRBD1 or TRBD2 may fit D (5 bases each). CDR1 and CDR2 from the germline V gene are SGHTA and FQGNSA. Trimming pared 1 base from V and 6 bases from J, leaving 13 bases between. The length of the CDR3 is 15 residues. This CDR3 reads CASSLDATRGNEQFF. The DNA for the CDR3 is TGTGCCAGCAGCTTAGATGCTACTAGGGGCAATGAGCAGTTCTTC.

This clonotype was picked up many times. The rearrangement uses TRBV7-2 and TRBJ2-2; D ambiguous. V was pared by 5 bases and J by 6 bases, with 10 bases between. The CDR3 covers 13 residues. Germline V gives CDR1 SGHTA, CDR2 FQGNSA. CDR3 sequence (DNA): TGTGCCAGCAGCCAAATAGTATCCGGGGAGCTGTTTTTT. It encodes CASSQIVSGELFF.

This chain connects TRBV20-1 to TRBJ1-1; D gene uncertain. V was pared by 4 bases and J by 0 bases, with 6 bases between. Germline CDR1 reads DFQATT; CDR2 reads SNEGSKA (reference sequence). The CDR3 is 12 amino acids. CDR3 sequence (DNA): TGCAGTGCTAAGGGTATGAACACTGAAGCTTTCTTT. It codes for CSAKGMNTEAFF.

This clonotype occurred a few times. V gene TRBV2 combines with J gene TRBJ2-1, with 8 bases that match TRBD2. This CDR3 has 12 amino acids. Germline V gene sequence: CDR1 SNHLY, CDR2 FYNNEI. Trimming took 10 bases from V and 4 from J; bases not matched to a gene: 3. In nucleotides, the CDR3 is TGTGCCACCGCGGGGGGTTACAATGAGCAGTTCTTC. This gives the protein CATAGGYNEQFF.

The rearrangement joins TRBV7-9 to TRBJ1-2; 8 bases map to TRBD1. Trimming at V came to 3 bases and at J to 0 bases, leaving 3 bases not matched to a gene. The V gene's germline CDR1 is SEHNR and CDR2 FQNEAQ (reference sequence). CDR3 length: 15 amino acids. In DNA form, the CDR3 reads TGTGCCAGCAGCTTTGGACAGGGTACTAACTATGGCTACACCTTC. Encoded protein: CASSFGQGTNYGYTF. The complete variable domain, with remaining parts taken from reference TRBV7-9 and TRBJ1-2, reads DTGVSQNPRHKITKRGQNVTFRCDPISEHNRLYWYRQTLGQGPEFLTYFQNEAQLEKSRLLSDRFSAERPKGSFSTLEIQRTEQGDSAMYLCASSFGQGTNYGYTFGSGTRLTVV.

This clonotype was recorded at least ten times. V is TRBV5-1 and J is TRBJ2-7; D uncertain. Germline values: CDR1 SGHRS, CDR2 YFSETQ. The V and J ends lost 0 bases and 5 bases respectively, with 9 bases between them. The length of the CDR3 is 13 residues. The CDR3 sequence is CASSLEIPDEQYF. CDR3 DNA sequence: TGCGCCAGCAGCTTGGAAATACCGGACGAGCAGTACTTC.

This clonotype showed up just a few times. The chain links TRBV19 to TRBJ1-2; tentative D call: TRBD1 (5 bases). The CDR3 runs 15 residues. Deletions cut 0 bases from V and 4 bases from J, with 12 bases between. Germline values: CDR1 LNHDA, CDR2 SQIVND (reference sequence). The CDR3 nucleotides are TGTGCCAGTAGTATAGATTGGCGGGGCCTCTATGGCTACACCTTC. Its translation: CASSIDWRGLYGYTF. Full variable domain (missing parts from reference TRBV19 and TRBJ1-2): DGGITQSPKYLFRKEGQNVTLSCEQNLNHDAMYWYRQDPGQGLRLIYYSQIVNDFQKGDIAEGYSVSREKKESFPLTVTSAQKNPTAFYLCASSIDWRGLYGYTFGSGTRLTVV.

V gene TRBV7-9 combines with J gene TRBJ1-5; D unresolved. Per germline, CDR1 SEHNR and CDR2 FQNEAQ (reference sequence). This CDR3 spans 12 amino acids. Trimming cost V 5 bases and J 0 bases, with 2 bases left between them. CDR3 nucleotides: TGTGCCAGCAGCACTAGCAATCAGCCCCAGCATTTT. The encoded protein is CASSTSNQPQHF.

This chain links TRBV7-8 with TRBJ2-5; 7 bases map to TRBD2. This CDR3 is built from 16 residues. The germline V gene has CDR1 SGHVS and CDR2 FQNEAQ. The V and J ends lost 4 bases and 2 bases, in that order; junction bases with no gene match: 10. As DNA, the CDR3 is TGTGCCAGCAGCTCTACCGGGACTACTAATCAAGAGACCCAGTACTTC. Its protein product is CASSSTGTTNQETQYF.

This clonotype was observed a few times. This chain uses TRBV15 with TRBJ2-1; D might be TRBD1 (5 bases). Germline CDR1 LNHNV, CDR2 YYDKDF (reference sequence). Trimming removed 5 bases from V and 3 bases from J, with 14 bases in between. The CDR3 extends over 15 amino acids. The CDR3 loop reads CATSRRVMSYNEQFF. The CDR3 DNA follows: TGTGCCACCAGCCGCAGGGTTATGAGCTACAATGAGCAGTTCTTC.

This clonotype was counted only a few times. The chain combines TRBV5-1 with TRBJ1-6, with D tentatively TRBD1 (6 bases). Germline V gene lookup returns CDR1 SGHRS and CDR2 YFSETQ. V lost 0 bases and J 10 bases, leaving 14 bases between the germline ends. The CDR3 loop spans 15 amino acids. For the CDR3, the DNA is TGCGCCAGCAGCTTGGATCGGGGAGGGGGATCACCCCTCCACTTT. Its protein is CASSLDRGGGSPLHF.

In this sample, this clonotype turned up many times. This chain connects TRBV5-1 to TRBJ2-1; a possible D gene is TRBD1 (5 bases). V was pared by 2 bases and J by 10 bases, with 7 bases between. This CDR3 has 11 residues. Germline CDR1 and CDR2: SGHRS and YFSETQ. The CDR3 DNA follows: TGCGCCAGCAGCTTCCGACAGGAGCAGTTCTTC. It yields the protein CASSFRQEQFF.

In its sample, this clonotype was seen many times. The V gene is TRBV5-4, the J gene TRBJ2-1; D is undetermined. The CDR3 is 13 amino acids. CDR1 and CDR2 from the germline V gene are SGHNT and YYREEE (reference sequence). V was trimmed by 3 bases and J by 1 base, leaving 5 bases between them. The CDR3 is CASSSESYNEQFF. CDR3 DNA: TGTGCCAGCAGCTCTGAATCCTACAATGAGCAGTTCTTC.

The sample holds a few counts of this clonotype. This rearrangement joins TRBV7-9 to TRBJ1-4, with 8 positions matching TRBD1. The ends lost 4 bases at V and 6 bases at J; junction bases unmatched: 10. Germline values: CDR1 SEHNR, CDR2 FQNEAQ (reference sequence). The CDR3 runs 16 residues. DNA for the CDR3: TGTGCCAGCAGCTCGCCTGGACAGGGACTGGATGAAAAACTGTTTTTT. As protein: CASSSPGQGLDEKLFF.